Detailed here is one T cell receptor (beta chain). These data are taken from a study of technical replicates of blood from several donors. V lost 0 bases, J lost 1 base, and 18 bases lay in between. CDR3 length: 18 residues. Germline CDR1 is MGHRA and CDR2 is YSYEKL. Sequencing was performed with immunoSEQ multiplex PCR; in TCRdb, only in-frame clones are kept and a portion is missing. The data contain under 95,000 clones, about 94% of them singletons. The receptor comes from a human donor in good health. Material: T cells isolated from PBMCs. The chain combines TRBV4-1 with TRBJ1-1, with TRBD1 as a possible D gene (5 bases). CDR3: CASSQEGTLGQGNTEAFF. In DNA form, the CDR3 reads TGCGCCAGCAGCCAAGAAGGCACTCTGGGGCAGGGGAACACTGAAGCTTTCTTT.